This paragraph covers one T cell receptor (beta chain) sequence. Antigen unknown. Susac syndrome patients met recently defined diagnostic criteria for definite or probable disease. This record comes from a study of CD8 T cells in Susac syndrome. Overall study findings and caveats: Clonal expansion was missing from Susac syndrome CD4+ T cell repertoires.

After extraction with the RNeasy kit, roughly 0.45 to 1 ug of the RNA was reverse transcribed using random hexamers. The method of amplification for TCR beta CDR3 was immunoSEQ multiplex PCR, covering 54 Vbeta and 13 Jbeta. Via MiXCR, TCRdb re-called the immunoSEQ multiplex PCR reads, giving one row per CDR3 protein. This table holds about 120,000 distinct CDR3 sequences, just over 95% found once. J gave up 2 bases and V 4 bases, and 11 bases lay outside the gene matches. Germline CDR1 is GTSNPN and CDR2 is SVGIG (reference sequence). This CDR3 has 15 residues. The sequence derives from a human donor with Susac syndrome. The sequenced material came from CD4+ T cells from PBMCs. J is TRBJ2-7 and V is TRBV30; 7 bases align to TRBD2. The CDR3 coding sequence is TGTGCCTGGAAGGCCGGGACTACCTACACCTACGAGCAGTACTTC. This encodes CAWKAGTTYTYEQYF.